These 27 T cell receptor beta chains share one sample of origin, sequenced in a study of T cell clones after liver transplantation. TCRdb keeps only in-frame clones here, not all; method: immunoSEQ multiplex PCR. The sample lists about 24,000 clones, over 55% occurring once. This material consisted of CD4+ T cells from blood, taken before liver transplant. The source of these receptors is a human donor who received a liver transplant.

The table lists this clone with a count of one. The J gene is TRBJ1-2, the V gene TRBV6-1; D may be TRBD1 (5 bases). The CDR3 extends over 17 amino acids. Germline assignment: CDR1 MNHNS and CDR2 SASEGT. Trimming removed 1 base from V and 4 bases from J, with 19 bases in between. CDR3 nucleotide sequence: TGTGCCAGCAGTGAAGGGGGAAATATGAGGGGCGGCTATGGCTACACCTTC. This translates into CASSEGGNMRGGYGYTF.

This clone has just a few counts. The CDR3 is CASSLADWNTGELFF. In nucleotides, the CDR3 is TGCGCCAGCAGCTTGGCCGACTGGAACACCGGGGAGCTGTTTTTT. The V call is TRBV5-1, the J call TRBJ2-2, with D hard to call. V lost 0 bases to trimming and J lost 1 base, with 7 bases between them. This CDR3 has 15 amino acids. In germline, CDR1 is SGHRS, CDR2 YFSETQ.

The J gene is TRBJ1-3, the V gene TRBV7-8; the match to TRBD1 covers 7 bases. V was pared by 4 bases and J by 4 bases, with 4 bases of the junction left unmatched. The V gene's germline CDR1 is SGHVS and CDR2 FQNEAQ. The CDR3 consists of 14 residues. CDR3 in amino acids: CASSYQDRGNTIYF. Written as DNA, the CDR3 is TGTGCCAGCAGCTATCAGGACAGGGGAAACACCATATATTTT. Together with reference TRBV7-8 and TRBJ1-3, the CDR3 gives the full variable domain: GAGVSQSPRYKVAKRGQDVALRCDPISGHVSLFWYQQALGQGPEFLTYFQNEAQLDKSGLPSDRFFAERPEGSVSTLKIQRTQQEDSAVYLCASSYQDRGNTIYFGEGSWLTVV.

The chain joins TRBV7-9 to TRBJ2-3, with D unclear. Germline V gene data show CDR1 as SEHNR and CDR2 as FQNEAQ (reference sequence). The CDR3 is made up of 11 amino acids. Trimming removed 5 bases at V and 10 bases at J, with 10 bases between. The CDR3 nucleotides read TGTGCCAGCAGCCAACTTGAGGCGCAGTATTTT. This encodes CASSQLEAQYF.

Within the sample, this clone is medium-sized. CDR3 region: CSVGTGINQPQHF. The CDR3, as DNA: TGCAGCGTTGGGACAGGGATCAATCAGCCCCAGCATTTT. The chain links TRBV29-1 to TRBJ1-5, with 8 bases that match TRBD1. V lost 4 bases and J lost 3; bases outside the gene matches: 2. Germline loops: CDR1 SQVTM, CDR2 ANQGSEA. The CDR3 runs to 13 residues.

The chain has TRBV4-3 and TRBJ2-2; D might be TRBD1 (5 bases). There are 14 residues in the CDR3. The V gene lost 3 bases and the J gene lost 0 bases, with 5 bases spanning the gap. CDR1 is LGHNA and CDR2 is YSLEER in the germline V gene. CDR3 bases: TGCGCCAGCAGCCAGGGGCCGAACACCGGGGAGCTGTTTTTT. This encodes CASSQGPNTGELFF.

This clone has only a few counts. This CDR3 is CASRTWDGAGELFF. CDR3 DNA: TGCGCCAGCAGAACCTGGGATGGGGCCGGGGAGCTGTTTTTT. J is TRBJ2-2 and V is TRBV5-1, with D unresolved. Germline V gene data show CDR1 as SGHRS and CDR2 as YFSETQ. This CDR3 is built from 14 residues. V gave up 5 bases and J gave up 6 bases, with 14 bases separating them.

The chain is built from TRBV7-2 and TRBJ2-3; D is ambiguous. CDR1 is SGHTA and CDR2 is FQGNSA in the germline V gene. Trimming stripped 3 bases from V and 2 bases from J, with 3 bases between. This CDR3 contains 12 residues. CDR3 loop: CASSFYTDTQYF. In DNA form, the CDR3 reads TGTGCCAGCAGCTTTTACACAGATACGCAGTATTTT.

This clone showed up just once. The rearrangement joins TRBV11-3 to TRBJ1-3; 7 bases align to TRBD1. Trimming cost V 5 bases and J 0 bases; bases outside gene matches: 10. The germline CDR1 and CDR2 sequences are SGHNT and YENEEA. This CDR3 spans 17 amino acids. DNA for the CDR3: TGTGCCAGCAGCCCAATGGGGACAGCCAACTCTGGAAACACCATATATTTT. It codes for CASSPMGTANSGNTIYF.

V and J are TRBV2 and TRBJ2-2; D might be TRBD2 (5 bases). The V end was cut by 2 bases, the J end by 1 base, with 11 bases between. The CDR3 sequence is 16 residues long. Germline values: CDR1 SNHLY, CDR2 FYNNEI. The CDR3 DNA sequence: TGTGCCAGCAGTGAATTGAGGGTAGGGAACACCGGGGAGCTGTTTTTT. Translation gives CASSELRVGNTGELFF. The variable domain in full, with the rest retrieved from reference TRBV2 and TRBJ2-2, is EPEVTQTPSHQVTQMGQEVILRCVPISNHLYFYWYRQILGQKVEFLVSFYNNEISEKSEIFDDQFSVERPDGSNFTLKIRSTKLEDSAMYFCASSELRVGNTGELFFGEGSRLTVL.

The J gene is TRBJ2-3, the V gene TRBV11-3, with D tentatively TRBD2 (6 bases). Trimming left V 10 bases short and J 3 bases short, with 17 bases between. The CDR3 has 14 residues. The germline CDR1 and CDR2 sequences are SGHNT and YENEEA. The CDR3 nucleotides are TGTGCCACCACGGCGGGGCTTGGGACAGATACGCAGTATTTT. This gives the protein CATTAGLGTDTQYF. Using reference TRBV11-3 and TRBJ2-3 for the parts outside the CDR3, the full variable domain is EAGVVQSPRYKIIEKKQPVAFWCNPISGHNTLYWYLQNLGQGPELLIRYENEEAVDDSQLPKDRFSAERLKGVDSTLKIQPAELGDSAVYLCATTAGLGTDTQYFGPGTRLTVL.

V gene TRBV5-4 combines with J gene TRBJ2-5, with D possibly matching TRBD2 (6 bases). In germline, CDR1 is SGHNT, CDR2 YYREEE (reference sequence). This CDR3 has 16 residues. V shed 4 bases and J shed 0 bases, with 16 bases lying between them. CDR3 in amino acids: CASSPGGILYQETQYF. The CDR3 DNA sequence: TGTGCCAGCAGCCCTGGGGGGATCCTGTACCAAGAGACCCAGTACTTC.

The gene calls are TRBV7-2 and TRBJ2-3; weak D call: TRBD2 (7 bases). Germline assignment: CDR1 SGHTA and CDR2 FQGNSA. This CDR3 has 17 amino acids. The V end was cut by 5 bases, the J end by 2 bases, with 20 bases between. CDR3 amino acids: CASSPHYIRGATDTQYF. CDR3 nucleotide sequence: TGTGCCAGCAGCCCACATTATATACGGGGGGCCACAGATACGCAGTATTTT. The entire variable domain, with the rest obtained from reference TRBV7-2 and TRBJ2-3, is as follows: GAGVSQSPSNKVTEKGKDVELRCDPISGHTALYWYRQSLGQGLEFLIYFQGNSAPDKSGLPSDRFSAERTGGSVSTLTIQRTQQEDSAVYLCASSPHYIRGATDTQYFGPGTRLTVL.

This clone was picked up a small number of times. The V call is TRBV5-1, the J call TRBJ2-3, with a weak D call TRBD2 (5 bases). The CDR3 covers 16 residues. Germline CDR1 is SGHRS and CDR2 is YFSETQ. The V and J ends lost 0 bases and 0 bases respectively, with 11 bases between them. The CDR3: CASSLGVSGSTDTQYF. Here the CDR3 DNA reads TGCGCCAGCAGCTTGGGGGTAAGCGGTAGCACAGATACGCAGTATTTT.

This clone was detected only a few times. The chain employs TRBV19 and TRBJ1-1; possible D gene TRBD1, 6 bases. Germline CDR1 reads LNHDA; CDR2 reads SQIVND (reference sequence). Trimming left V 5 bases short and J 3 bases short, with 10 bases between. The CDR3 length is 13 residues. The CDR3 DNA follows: TGTGCCAGTAGTTCGGACAGAGACACTGAAGCTTTCTTT. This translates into CASSSDRDTEAFF. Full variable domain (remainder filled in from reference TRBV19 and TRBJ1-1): DGGITQSPKYLFRKEGQNVTLSCEQNLNHDAMYWYRQDPGQGLRLIYYSQIVNDFQKGDIAEGYSVSREKKESFPLTVTSAQKNPTAFYLCASSSDRDTEAFFGQGTRLTVV.

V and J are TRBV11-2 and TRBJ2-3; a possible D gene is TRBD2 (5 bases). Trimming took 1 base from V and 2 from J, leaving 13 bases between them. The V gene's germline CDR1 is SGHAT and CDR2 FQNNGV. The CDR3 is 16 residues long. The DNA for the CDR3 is TGTGCCAGCAGCTTAGGGCGGCCCGGGGACACAGATACGCAGTATTTT. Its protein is CASSLGRPGDTDTQYF.

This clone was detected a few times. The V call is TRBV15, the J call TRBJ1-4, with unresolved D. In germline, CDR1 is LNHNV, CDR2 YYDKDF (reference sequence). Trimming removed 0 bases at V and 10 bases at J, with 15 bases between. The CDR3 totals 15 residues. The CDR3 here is CATSRDLGFGGKLFF. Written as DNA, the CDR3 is TGTGCCACCAGCAGAGATCTGGGGTTTGGCGGAAAACTGTTTTTT.

The CDR3: CASSLSEGPGTGELFF. The CDR3 region has the DNA TGTGCCAGCAGTTTATCTGAGGGCCCGGGAACCGGGGAGCTGTTTTTT. V is TRBV28 and J is TRBJ2-2; tentative D call: TRBD2 (5 bases). The CDR3 has 16 amino acids. Germline V lookup: CDR1 MDHEN, CDR2 SYDVKM. Trimming removed 1 base at V and 5 bases at J, with 14 bases between.

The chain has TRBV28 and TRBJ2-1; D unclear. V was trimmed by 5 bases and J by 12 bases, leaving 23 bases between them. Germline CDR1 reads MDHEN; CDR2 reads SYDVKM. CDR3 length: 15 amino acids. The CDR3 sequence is CASSPYPSGSMGQFF. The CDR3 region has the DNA TGTGCCAGCAGTCCATATCCCTCAGGCTCCATGGGGCAGTTCTTC.

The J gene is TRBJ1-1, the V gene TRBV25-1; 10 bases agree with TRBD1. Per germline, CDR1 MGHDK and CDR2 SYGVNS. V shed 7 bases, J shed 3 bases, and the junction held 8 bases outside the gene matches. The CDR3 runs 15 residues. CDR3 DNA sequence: TGTGCCAGCATCCGACAGGGGGCAAGGGACACTGAAGCTTTCTTT. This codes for CASIRQGARDTEAFF.

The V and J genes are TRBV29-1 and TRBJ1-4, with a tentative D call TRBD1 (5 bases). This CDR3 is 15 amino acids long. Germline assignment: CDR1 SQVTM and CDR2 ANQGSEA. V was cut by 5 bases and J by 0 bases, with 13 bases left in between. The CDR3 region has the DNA TGCAGCGTTTCAGGGATAGATGCAACTAATGAAAAACTGTTTTTT. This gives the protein CSVSGIDATNEKLFF. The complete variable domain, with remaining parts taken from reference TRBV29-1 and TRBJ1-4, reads SAVISQKPSRDICQRGTSLTIQCQVDSQVTMMFWYRQQPGQSLTLIATANQGSEATYESGFVIDKFPISRPNLTFSTLTVSNMSPEDSSIYLCSVSGIDATNEKLFFGSGTQLSVL.

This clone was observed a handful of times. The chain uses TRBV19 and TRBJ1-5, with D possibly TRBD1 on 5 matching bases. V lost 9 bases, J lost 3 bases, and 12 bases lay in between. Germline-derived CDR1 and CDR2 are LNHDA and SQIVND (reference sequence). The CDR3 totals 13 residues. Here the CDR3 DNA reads TGTGCCAGCGGGACCTTAACCAATCAGCCCCAGCATTTT. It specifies CASGTLTNQPQHF.

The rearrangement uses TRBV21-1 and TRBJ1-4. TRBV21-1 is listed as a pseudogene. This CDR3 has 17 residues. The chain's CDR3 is CASSKRKREQLYEKLFF. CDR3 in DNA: TGTGCCAGCAGCAAAAGAAAAAGGGAACAGTTGTATGAAAAACTGTTTTTT.

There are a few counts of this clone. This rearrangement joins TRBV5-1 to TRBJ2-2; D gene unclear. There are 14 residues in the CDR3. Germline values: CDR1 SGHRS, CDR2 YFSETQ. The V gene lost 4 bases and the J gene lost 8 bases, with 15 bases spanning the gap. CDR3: CASSPDSRRGELFF. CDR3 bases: TGCGCCAGCAGCCCCGACTCTAGAAGGGGGGAGCTGTTTTTT.

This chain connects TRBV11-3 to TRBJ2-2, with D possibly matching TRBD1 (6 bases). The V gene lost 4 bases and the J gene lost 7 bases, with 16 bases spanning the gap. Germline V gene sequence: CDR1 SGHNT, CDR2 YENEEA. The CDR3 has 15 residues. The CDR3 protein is CASSSKTGKGGELFF. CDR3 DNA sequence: TGTGCCAGCAGCTCAAAAACAGGGAAAGGCGGGGAGCTGTTTTTT.

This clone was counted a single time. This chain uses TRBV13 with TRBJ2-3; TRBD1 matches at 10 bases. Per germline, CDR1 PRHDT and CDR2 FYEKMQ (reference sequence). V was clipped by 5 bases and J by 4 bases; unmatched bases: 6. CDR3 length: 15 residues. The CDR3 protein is CASSIRTGGADTQYF. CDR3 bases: TGTGCCAGCAGCATTAGGACAGGGGGGGCAGATACGCAGTATTTT.

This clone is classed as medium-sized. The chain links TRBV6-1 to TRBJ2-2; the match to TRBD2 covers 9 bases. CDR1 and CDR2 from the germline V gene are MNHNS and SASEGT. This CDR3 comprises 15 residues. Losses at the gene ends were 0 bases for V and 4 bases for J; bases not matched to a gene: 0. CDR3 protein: CASSEASGGTGELFF. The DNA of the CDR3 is TGTGCCAGCAGTGAAGCTAGCGGGGGCACCGGGGAGCTGTTTTTT.